A selection of T cell receptor beta chains follows, all from one sample in a study of human T cells and chemical hapten exposure. In TCRdb, the RACE reads were re-called with MiXCR into one record per CDR3 protein. The table includes approximately 400,000 distinct CDR3 sequences, 4.8% detected once. Material: whole blood, obtained in connection with sensitization to the hapten diphenylcyclopropenone (DPC). The source is a woman aged 50 to 65 with alopecia areata. Some clones in this sample may be carry-over from other donors' samples. Both conserved end residues are part of each CDR3. D genes are given only for firm matches. Clone sizes are given selectively: once, few, many, or a class where the clone is expanded.

v_gene,abundance,j_gene,d_gene,CDR3aa,CDR3nt
TRBV29-1,many,TRBJ2-3,TRBD1,CSVEVPDRGTDTQYF,TGCAGCGTTGAAGTTCCGGACAGGGGCACAGATACGCAGTATTTT
TRBV5-1,many,TRBJ2-7,NA,CASSLAGRTNEQYF,TGCGCCAGCAGCTTGGCGGGGCGGACCAACGAGCAGTACTTC
TRBV3-1,few,TRBJ2-2,TRBD2,CASSQASGGSGTGELFF,TGTGCCAGCAGCCAGGCTAGCGGGGGATCAGGCACCGGGGAGCTGTTTTTT
TRBV6-2/TRBV6-3,many,TRBJ2-1,TRBD2,CASSSIPSSGRSDNEQFF,TGTGCCAGCAGTTCCATACCCTCTAGCGGGAGGTCAGACAATGAGCAGTTCTTC
TRBV28,NA,TRBJ1-1,NA,CASNRENTEAFF,TGTGCCAGCAACAGGGAAAACACTGAAGCTTTCTTT
TRBV7-9,few,TRBJ2-3,TRBD2,CASSPPGGAFGDTQYF,TGTGCCAGCAGCCCCCCGGGAGGGGCCTTTGGAGATACGCAGTATTTT
TRBV29-1,few,TRBJ2-1,TRBD2,CSVRAQRGGNEQFF,TGCAGCGTCCGGGCCCAGCGGGGTGGCAATGAGCAGTTCTTC
TRBV6-2/TRBV6-3,many,TRBJ2-4,NA,CASSPAKNIQYF,TGTGCCAGCAGTCCAGCCAAAAACATTCAGTACTTC
TRBV6-6,many,TRBJ2-7,NA,CASDRGSSYEQYF,TGTGCCAGCGATCGTGGCAGCTCCTACGAGCAGTACTTC
TRBV6-1,many,TRBJ2-7,NA,CATRSGERYEQYF,TGTGCCACCCGGTCCGGGGAGAGGTACGAGCAGTACTTC
TRBV29-1,NA,TRBJ2-7,TRBD1,CSVGGGQGLSYEQYF,TGCAGCGTTGGAGGTGGACAGGGGCTCTCCTACGAGCAGTACTTC
TRBV9,NA,TRBJ2-7,NA,CASSSSTSYEQYF,TGTGCCAGCAGCTCCTCGACTAGCTACGAGCAGTACTTC
TRBV6-2/TRBV6-3,NA,TRBJ2-5,NA,CASSSAGRRETQYF,TGTGCCAGCAGTTCGGCGGGCCGGAGGGAGACCCAGTACTTC
TRBV28,few,TRBJ2-5,NA,CASRGAGQSTQYF,TGTGCCAGCAGGGGGGCCGGGCAATCTACCCAGTACTTC
TRBV9,many,TRBJ1-1,NA,CASSGRQANTEAFF,TGTGCCAGCAGCGGCCGACAGGCTAACACTGAAGCTTTCTTT
TRBV2,NA,TRBJ2-7,TRBD2,CASMGLAGEQYF,TGTGCCAGCATGGGACTAGCGGGGGAGCAGTACTTC
TRBV28,many,TRBJ2-5,TRBD2,CASSVGGGAYETQYF,TGTGCCAGCAGTGTCGGCGGGGGGGCCTACGAGACCCAGTACTTC
TRBV27,many,TRBJ1-6,NA,CASSSEAGNSPLHF,TGTGCCAGCAGTTCCGAGGCAGGCAATTCACCCCTCCACTTT
TRBV2,NA,TRBJ1-5,NA,CAGRQALGDNQPQHF,TGTGCCGGTAGACAGGCGCTCGGAGACAATCAGCCCCAGCATTTT
TRBV7-2,NA,TRBJ2-3,TRBD2,CASSATSGPTDTQYF,TGTGCCAGCAGCGCTACTAGCGGACCCACAGATACGCAGTATTTT
TRBV6-5,NA,TRBJ2-7,NA,CASTNGGSYEQYF,TGTGCCAGCACCAACGGGGGCAGTTACGAGCAGTACTTC